This is a list of T cell receptor beta chains from one sample in a study of shared clonotypes between healthy human individuals. The assay was immunoSEQ multiplex PCR, and TCRdb's table has in-frame clones only and misses some. Here the sample spans millions of clones, 85% to 95% being singletons. Sequenced material: naive CD4+ T cells sorted from blood. The origin of the receptors is a man aged 18 to 29 in good health. CDR3s include the opening cysteine and the closing phenylalanine or tryptophan. Each record gives: CDR3 length, V gene, J gene, D gene, clone size, CDR3 protein, CDR3 DNA. D genes are given only for firm matches. For some rows the clone size is stated as once, few or many, or as a class when expanded; others skip it.

>17|TRBV7-2|TRBJ1-3|NA|NA
CASSLGGFASSGNTIYF
TGTGCCAGCAGCTTAGGAGGGTTCGCGAGCTCTGGAAACACCATATATTTT
>16|TRBV4-2|TRBJ2-3|TRBD2|NA
CASSRSGGSSTDTQYF
TGTGCCAGCAGCCGCAGCGGGGGCTCTAGCACAGATACGCAGTATTTT
>16|TRBV19|TRBJ1-5|NA|NA
CASSSSSHVGHQPQHF
TGTGCCTCCTCCTCCTCCTCCCATGTTGGGCATCAGCCCCAGCATTTT
>13|TRBV30|TRBJ1-3|NA|NA
CAWSVNGGNTIYF
TGTGCCTGGAGTGTAAACGGTGGAAACACCATATACTTT
>15|TRBV6-1|TRBJ1-6|NA|NA
CAGASVAAYNSPLHF
TGTGCCGGCGCCTCCGTGGCAGCTTATAATTCACCCCTCCACTTT
>15|TRBV2|TRBJ2-7|TRBD1|NA
CASSDLAQGAYEQYF
TGTGCCAGCAGTGATTTGGCACAGGGGGCGTACGAGCAGTACTTC
>12|TRBV18|TRBJ2-3|NA|NA
CASSPLVDTQYF
TGTGCCAGCTCACCTCTGGTAGATACGCAGTATTTT
>13|TRBV7-2|TRBJ1-2|NA|NA
CASSRISGYGYTF
TGTGCCAGCAGCCGGATTTCGGGCTATGGCTACACCTTC
>13|TRBV18|TRBJ2-5|TRBD1|NA
CASSQGAGETQYF
TGTGCCAGCTCACAGGGGGCAGGAGAGACCCAGTACTTC
>15|TRBV18|TRBJ2-2|TRBD1|NA
CASSPQGQLTGELFF
TGTGCCAGCTCACCCCAGGGACAGCTCACCGGGGAGCTGTTTTTT
>14|TRBV19|TRBJ1-1|NA|NA
CASSIDRGSTEAFF
TGTGCCAGTAGTATCGATCGAGGGTCCACTGAAGCTTTCTTT
>14|TRBV28|TRBJ2-7|NA|NA
CASSQQDRSYEQYF
TGTGCCAGCAGTCAACAGGACCGATCCTACGAGCAGTACTTC
>13|TRBV4-3|TRBJ2-7|NA|NA
CASSQDMLYEQYF
TGCGCCAGCAGCCAAGATATGCTATACGAGCAGTACTTC
>16|TRBV14|TRBJ1-1|NA|NA
CASSPGMPITNTEAFF
TGTGCCAGCAGCCCGGGGATGCCAATAACGAACACTGAAGCTTTCTTT
>12|TRBV29-1|TRBJ1-1|TRBD1|few
CSVGRGSTEAFF
TGCAGCGTGGGCAGGGGGAGCACTGAAGCTTTCTTT
>14|TRBV5-1|TRBJ1-4|NA|NA
CASSMTGNNEKLFF
TGCGCCAGCAGCATGACAGGAAATAATGAAAAACTGTTTTTT
>13|TRBV2|TRBJ2-1|TRBD2|NA
CASTREGLQEQFF
TGTGCCAGCACGCGGGAGGGCCTGCAAGAGCAGTTCTTC
>16|TRBV2|TRBJ1-3|NA|NA
CASSEPGIISGNTIYF
TGTGCCAGCAGTGAACCTGGCATAATCTCTGGAAACACCATATATTTT
>16|TRBV6-5|TRBJ2-5|TRBD2|NA
CASSSSGLAGGRTQYF
TGTGCCAGCAGTTCCTCAGGACTAGCGGGGGGCAGGACCCAGTACTTC
>14|TRBV30|TRBJ1-2|NA|NA
CVWRGNSASGGYTF
TGTGTCTGGAGAGGGAACAGCGCGTCTGGGGGCTACACCTTC
>8|TRBV5-1|TRBJ1-1|NA|NA
CANERAFF
TGCGCCAATGAGAGAGCTTTCTTT
>14|TRBV30|TRBJ1-4|TRBD1|NA
CAWSRDRVGEKLFF
TGTGCCTGGAGCCGGGACAGGGTAGGCGAAAAACTGTTTTTT
>15|TRBV19|TRBJ2-7|NA|NA
CASSTTVPPLHEQYF
TGTGCCAGTAGTACAACAGTTCCCCCCCTCCACGAGCAGTACTTC
>14|TRBV6-5|TRBJ1-4|TRBD1|NA
CASSSDRDFLLLFF
TGTGCCAGCAGCTCGGACAGGGATTTCCTTTTACTGTTTTTT
>14|TRBV19|TRBJ2-5|TRBD1|NA
CASSMGQGARTQYF
TGTGCCAGTAGTATGGGACAGGGAGCCAGAACCCAGTACTTC
>15|TRBV28|TRBJ1-4|TRBD1|NA
CASSSSGGLNEKLFF
TGTGCCAGCAGTTCGTCAGGGGGCCTTAATGAAAAACTGTTTTTT
>15|TRBV2|TRBJ1-4|TRBD1|NA
CASSQGTAANEKLFF
TGTGCCAGCAGTCAGGGGACAGCGGCTAATGAAAAACTGTTTTTT
>17|TRBV2|TRBJ1-5|NA|NA
CASLVWGSRSSNQPQHF
TGTGCCAGCCTTGTCTGGGGGTCTAGATCTAGCAATCAGCCCCAGCATTTT
>13|TRBV4-1|TRBJ2-5|NA|once
CASSQAVQETQYF
TGCGCCAGCAGCCAGGCGGTCCAAGAGACCCAGTACTTC
>15|TRBV5-1|TRBJ1-1|TRBD1|NA
CASSFIAGGNTEAFF
TGCGCCAGCAGCTTTATCGCAGGGGGAAACACTGAAGCTTTCTTT
>14|TRBV5-1|TRBJ2-7|TRBD1|NA
CASSLEDRTYEQYF
TGCGCCAGCAGCTTGGAGGACAGGACCTACGAGCAGTACTTC
>15|TRBV2|TRBJ2-2|NA|once
CAIKEGNLGAGELFF
TGTGCCATTAAAGAGGGGAACTTAGGAGCCGGGGAGCTGTTTTTT
>13|TRBV19|TRBJ1-2|NA|NA
CASSIGSEYGYTF
TGTGCCAGTAGTATAGGTTCGGAGTATGGCTACACTTTC
>13|TRBV4-1|TRBJ2-1|NA|NA
CASSGAKNNEQFF
TGCGCCAGCAGCGGGGCGAAAAACAATGAGCAGTTCTTC
>14|TRBV5-4|TRBJ2-5|NA|NA
CASSPQEAQETQYF
TGTGCCAGCAGCCCCCAGGAGGCGCAAGAGACCCAGTACTTC
>14|TRBV7-3|TRBJ2-7|NA|NA
CASSLNGASYEQYF
TGTGCCAGCAGCTTAAACGGGGCGTCCTACGAGCAGTACTTC
>13|TRBV9|TRBJ2-1|NA|NA
CASSLGSYNEQFF
TGTGCCAGCAGCCTCGGCTCCTACAATGAGCAGTTCTTC
>16|TRBV5-4|TRBJ2-7|TRBD1|once
CASSSKGTGNSYEQYF
TGTGCCAGCAGCTCTAAAGGGACAGGGAACTCCTACGAGCAGTACTTC
>11|TRBV30|TRBJ2-7|NA|NA
CAWSVGFEQYF
TGTGCCTGGAGTGTAGGGTTCGAGCAGTACTTC
>15|TRBV6-1|TRBJ2-3|NA|NA
CASSETRFETDTQYF
TGTGCCAGCAGTGAGACCCGATTTGAAACAGATACGCAGTATTTT
>16|TRBV9|TRBJ2-2|NA|NA
CASSGTGSLSTGELFF
TGTGCCAGCAGCGGTACAGGGAGCTTGAGCACCGGGGAGCTGTTTTTT
>14|TRBV5-1|TRBJ2-7|NA|NA
CASSLRGSFYEQYF
TGCGCCAGCAGCTTGAGGGGATCCTTCTACGAGCAGTACTTC
>14|TRBV19|TRBJ2-5|NA|NA
CASSMVGEWETQYF
TGTGCCAGTAGTATGGTGGGGGAATGGGAGACCCAGTACTTC
>15|TRBV15|TRBJ2-7|TRBD1|NA
CATSRGTGGAYEQYF
TGTGCCACCAGCAGAGGAACAGGGGGAGCCTACGAGCAGTACTTC
>11|TRBV5-1|TRBJ2-3|NA|NA
CASSFEDTQYF
TGCGCCAGCAGCTTTGAGGATACGCAGTATTTT
>14|TRBV18|TRBJ1-4|NA|NA
CASSPDTGIGKLFF
TGTGCCAGCTCACCGGACACAGGAATTGGAAAACTGTTTTTT